This TCR beta chain comes out of a study of T cells after posttransplantation cyclophosphamide. General study results and limits: Tissue-infiltrating T cells from skin or gut overlapped little with blood T cells. Donor CD8+ memory clones often dominated recipient blood repertoires at later times. After PTCy, TRB diversity resembled that of CNI/methotrexate controls.

This clone was seen repeatedly, ten times or more. Its cognate antigen is unknown. Profiling relied on immunoSEQ multiplex PCR, and the TCRdb table lists in-frame clones only, not all of them. Captured here are about 10,000 clones, none seen once; the top ten comprise approximately 26%. Germline CDR1 and CDR2: MNHEY and SMNVEV (reference sequence). CDR3 length: 15 residues. Trimming removed 5 bases from V and 6 bases from J; junction bases left unmatched: 11. Cyclophosphamide on days +3 and +4 followed busulfan-fludarabine conditioning and a marrow graft. J is TRBJ1-1 and V is TRBV27; the match to TRBD1 covers 8 bases. The sequencing here drew on PBMCs, taken after allogeneic stem cell transplant with posttransplant cyclophosphamide. The source of this sequence is a female patient in her thirties or forties who received an allogeneic stem cell transplant from a related donor, was CMV-positive, and had no GVHD. Some T cells may be transferred from the graft donor. CDR3 nucleotide sequence: TGTGCCAGCAGTCCTCTGCGGACAGGGAAGCCTGAAGCTTTCTTT. It translates to CASSPLRTGKPEAFF.